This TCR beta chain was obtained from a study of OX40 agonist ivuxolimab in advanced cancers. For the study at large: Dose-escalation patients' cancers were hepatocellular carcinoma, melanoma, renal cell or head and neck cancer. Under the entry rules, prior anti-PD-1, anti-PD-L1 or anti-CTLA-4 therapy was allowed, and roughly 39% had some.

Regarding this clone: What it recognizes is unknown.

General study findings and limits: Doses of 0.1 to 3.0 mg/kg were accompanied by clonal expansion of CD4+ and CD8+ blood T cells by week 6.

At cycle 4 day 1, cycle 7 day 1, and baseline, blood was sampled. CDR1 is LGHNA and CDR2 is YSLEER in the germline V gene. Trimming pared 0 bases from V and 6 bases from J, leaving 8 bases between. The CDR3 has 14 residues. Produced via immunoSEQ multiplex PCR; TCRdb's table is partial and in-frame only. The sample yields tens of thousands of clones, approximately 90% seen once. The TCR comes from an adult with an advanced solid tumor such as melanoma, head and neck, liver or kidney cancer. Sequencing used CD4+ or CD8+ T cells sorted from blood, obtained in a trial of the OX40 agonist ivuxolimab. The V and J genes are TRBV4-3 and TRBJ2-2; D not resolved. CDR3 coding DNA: TGCGCCAGCAGCCAAGATAGTTGGGCCGGGGAGCTGTTTTTT. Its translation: CASSQDSWAGELFF.